This TCR beta chain was retrieved from a study of regulatory T cells in long-lasting Graves disease. Overall study results and limits: Persistent Graves' patients showed reduced TCR diversity versus newly diagnosed patients. Gene preferences differed: TRBV28, TRBJ1-2, TRBJ2-5 in persistent cases.

This clonotype was seen repeatedly, ten times or more. The antigen remains undetermined. Trimming took off 5 bases at V and 1 base at J, with 9 bases between the two ends. The CDR3 is 13 residues long. Germline CDR1 is SEHNR and CDR2 is FQNEAQ (reference sequence). The authors built TCR beta libraries using iRepertoire HTBI primers and Arm-PCR of CDR3 regions. Original data processing: Among the samples, roughly 61 TRBV and some 15 TRBJ segments were identified. One entry per CDR3 protein, called by TCRdb with MiXCR from the multiplex PCR reads. These V and J calls rely on TCRdb rather than the paper's analysis. The repertoire holds 200,000 to 250,000 distinct CDR3 sequences, about 16% seen once, with more than 20% in the top ten. Described time point: newly diagnosed GD, antithyroid drugs for less than 3 months. The TCR library was made from RNA that had been extracted from PBMCs in TRIzol. A volume of roughly 9.1 milliliters of peripheral blood was collected in EDTA tubes.

The gene calls are TRBV7-9 and TRBJ2-7, with D unresolved. This sequence originates from a female donor with Graves disease. The sample consisted of peripheral blood mononuclear cells (PBMCs), taken at new diagnosis, from a patient treated with antithyroid drugs. CDR3 DNA sequence: TGTGCCAGCAGCACGATTGCTTCCTACGAGCAGTACTTC. This codes for CASSTIASYEQYF.